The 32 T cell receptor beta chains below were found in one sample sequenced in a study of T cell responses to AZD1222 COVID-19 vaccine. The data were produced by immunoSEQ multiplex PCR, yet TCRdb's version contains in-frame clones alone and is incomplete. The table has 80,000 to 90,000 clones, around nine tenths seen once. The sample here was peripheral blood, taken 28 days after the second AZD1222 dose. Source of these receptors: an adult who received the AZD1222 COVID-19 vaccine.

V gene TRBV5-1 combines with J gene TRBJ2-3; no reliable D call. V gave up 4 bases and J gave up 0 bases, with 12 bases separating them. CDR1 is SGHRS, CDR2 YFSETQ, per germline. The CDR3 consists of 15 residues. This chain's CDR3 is CASSMGSTSTDTQYF. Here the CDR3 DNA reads TGCGCCAGCAGCATGGGTTCTACTAGCACAGATACGCAGTATTTT. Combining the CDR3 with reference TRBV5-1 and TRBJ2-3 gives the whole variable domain KAGVTQTPRYLIKTRGQQVTLSCSPISGHRSVSWYQQTPGQGLQFLFEYFSETQRNKGNFPGRFSGRQFSNSRSEMNVSTLELGDSALYLCASSMGSTSTDTQYFGPGTRLTVL.

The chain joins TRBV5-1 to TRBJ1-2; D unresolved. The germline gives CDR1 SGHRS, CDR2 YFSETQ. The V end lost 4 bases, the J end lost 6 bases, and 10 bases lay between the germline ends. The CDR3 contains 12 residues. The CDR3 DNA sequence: TGCGCCAGCAGCCCCTGGACGGATGGCTACACCTTC. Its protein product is CASSPWTDGYTF.

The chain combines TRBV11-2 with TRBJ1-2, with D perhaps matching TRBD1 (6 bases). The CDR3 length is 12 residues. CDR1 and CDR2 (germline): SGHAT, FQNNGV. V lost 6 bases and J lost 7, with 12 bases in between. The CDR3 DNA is TGTGCCAGCAGAGTAACAGGGTTTGGCTACACCTTC. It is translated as CASRVTGFGYTF.

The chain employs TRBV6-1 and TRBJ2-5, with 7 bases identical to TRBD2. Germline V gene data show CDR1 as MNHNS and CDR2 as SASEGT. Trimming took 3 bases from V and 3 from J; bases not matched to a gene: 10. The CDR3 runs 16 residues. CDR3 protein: CASSENPGLKKETQYF. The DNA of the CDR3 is TGTGCCAGCAGTGAGAACCCGGGACTAAAGAAAGAGACCCAGTACTTC.

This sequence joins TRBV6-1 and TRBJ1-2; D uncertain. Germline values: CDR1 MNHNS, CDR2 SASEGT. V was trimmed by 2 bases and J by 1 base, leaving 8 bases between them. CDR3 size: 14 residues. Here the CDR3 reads CASSESRVNYGYTF. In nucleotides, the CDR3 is TGTGCCAGCAGTGAATCACGTGTTAACTATGGCTACACCTTC.

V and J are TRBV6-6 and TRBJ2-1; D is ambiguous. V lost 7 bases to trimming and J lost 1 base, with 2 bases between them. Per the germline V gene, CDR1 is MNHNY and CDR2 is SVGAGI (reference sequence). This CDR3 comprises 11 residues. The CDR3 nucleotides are TGTGCCAGCAAGTCCTACAATGAGCAGTTCTTC. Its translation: CASKSYNEQFF.

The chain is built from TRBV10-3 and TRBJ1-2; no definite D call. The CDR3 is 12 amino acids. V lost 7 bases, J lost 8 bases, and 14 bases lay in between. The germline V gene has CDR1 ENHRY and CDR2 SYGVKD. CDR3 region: CAINPQGLGYTF. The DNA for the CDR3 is TGTGCCATCAACCCCCAAGGGTTGGGCTACACCTTC.

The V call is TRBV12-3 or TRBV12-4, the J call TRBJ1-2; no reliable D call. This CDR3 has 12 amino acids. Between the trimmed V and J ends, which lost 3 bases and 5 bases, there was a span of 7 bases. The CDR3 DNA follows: TGTGCCAGCAGTTTTGAGGGATATGGCTACACCTTC. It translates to CASSFEGYGYTF.

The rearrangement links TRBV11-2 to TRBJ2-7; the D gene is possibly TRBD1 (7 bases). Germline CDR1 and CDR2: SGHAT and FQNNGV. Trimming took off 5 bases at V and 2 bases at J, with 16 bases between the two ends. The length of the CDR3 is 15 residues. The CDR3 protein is CASSLLRGAAYEQYF. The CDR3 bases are TGTGCCAGCAGCCTACTCAGGGGGGCGGCCTACGAGCAGTACTTC. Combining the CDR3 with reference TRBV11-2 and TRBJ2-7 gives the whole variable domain EAGVAQSPRYKIIEKRQSVAFWCNPISGHATLYWYQQILGQGPKLLIQFQNNGVVDDSQLPKDRFSAERLKGVDSTLKIQPAKLEDSAVYLCASSLLRGAAYEQYFGPGTRLTVT.

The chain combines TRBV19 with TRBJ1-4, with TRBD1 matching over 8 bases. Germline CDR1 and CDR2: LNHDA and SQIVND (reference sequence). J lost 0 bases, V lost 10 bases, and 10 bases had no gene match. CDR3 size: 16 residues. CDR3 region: CATTDRGPATNEKLFF. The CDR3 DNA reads TGTGCCACCACCGACAGGGGACCCGCAACTAATGAAAAACTGTTTTTT.

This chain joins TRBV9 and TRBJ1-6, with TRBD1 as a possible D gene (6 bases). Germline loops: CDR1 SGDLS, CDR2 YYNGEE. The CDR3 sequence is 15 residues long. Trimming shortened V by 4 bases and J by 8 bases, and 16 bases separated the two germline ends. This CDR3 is CASSPSGRGYSPLHF. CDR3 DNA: TGTGCCAGCAGCCCCAGTGGCAGGGGTTATTCACCCCTCCACTTT.

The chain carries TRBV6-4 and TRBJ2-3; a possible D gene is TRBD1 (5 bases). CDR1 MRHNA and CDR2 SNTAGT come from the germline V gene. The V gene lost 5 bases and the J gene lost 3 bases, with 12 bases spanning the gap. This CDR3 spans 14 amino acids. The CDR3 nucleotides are TGTGCCAGCAGTCCTGGACATAGTACAGATACGCAGTATTTT. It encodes CASSPGHSTDTQYF.

The chain's CDR3 is CASSRGTQNTEAFF. As DNA, the CDR3 is TGTGCCAGCTCACGCGGCACACAGAACACTGAAGCTTTCTTT. The V call is TRBV18, the J call TRBJ1-1, with D hard to call. The germline CDR1 and CDR2 sequences are KGHSH and LQKENI. This CDR3 comprises 14 residues. Between the trimmed V and J ends, which lost 4 bases and 1 base, there was a span of 10 bases.

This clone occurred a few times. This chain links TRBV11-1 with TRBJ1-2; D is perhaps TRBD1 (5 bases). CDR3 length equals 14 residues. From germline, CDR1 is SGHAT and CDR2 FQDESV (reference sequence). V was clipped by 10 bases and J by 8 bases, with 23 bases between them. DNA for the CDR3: TGTGCCACGCAGACAGATCCGGTCCGAGGCGGCTACACCTTC. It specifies CATQTDPVRGGYTF.

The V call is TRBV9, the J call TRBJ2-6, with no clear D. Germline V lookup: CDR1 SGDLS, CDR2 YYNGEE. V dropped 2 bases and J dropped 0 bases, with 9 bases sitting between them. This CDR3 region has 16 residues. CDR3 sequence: CASSVGQTSGANVLTF. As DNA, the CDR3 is TGTGCCAGCAGCGTGGGCCAAACCTCTGGGGCCAACGTCCTGACTTTC. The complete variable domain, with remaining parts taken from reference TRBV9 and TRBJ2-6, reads DSGVTQTPKHLITATGQRVTLRCSPRSGDLSVYWYQQSLDQGLQFLIQYYNGEERAKGNILERFSAQQFPDLHSELNLSSLELGDSALYFCASSVGQTSGANVLTFGAGSRLTVL.

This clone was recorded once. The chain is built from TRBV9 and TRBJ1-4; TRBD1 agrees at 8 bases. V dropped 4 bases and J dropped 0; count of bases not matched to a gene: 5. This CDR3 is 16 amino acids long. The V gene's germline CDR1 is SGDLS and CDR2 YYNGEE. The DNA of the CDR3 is TGTGCCAGCAGCCGCGGACAGGGTGCAACTAATGAAAAACTGTTTTTT. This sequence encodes CASSRGQGATNEKLFF.

CDR3 in DNA: TGTGCCAGCAGCCAAGATTGGGCCCGCGCTGAAGCTTTCTTT. This codes for CASSQDWARAEAFF. The chain recombines TRBV3-1 (or the pseudogene TRBV3-2) with TRBJ1-1; D gene ambiguous. CDR1 LGHDT and CDR2 YNNKEL come from the germline V gene (reference sequence). The CDR3 is made up of 14 amino acids. Trimming removed 0 bases at V and 6 bases at J, with 11 bases between.

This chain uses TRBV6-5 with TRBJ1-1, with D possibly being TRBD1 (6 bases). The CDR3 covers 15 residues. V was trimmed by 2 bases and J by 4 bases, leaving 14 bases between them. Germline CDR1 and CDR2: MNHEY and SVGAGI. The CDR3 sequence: CASSYTATGPTEAFF. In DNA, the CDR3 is TGTGCCAGCAGTTACACCGCGACAGGTCCCACTGAAGCTTTCTTT.

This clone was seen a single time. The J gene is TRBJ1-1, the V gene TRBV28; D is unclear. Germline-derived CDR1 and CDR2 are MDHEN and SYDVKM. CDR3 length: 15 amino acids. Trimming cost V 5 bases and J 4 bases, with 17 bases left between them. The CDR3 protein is CASSPARLGRTEAFF. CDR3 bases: TGTGCCAGCAGTCCTGCCAGGTTGGGTCGCACTGAAGCTTTCTTT.

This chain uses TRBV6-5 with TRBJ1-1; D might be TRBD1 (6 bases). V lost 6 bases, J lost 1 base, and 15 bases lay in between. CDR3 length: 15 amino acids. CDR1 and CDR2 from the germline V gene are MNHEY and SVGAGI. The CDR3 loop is CASRRGDTPNTEAFF. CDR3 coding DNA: TGTGCCAGCAGGAGAGGGGACACACCGAACACTGAAGCTTTCTTT.

This CDR3 reads CASSQEIGALNTEAFF. CDR3 DNA: TGCGCCAGCAGCCAAGAGATCGGGGCTCTGAACACTGAAGCTTTCTTT. This chain connects TRBV4-1 to TRBJ1-1, with TRBD1 as a possible D gene (5 bases). The CDR3 runs 16 residues. V gave up 0 bases and J gave up 0 bases, with 11 bases separating them. Germline V gene sequence: CDR1 MGHRA, CDR2 YSYEKL.

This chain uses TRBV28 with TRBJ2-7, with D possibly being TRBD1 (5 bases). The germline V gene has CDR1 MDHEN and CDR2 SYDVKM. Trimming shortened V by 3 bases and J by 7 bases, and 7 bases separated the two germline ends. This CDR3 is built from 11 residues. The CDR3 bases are TGTGCCAGCAGTTTCGCAGGGGAGCAGTACTTC. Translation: CASSFAGEQYF.

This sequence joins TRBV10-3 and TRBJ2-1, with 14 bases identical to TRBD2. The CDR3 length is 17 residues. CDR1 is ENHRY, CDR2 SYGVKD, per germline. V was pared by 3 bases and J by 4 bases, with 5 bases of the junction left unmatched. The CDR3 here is CAISDPGLAGAYNEQFF. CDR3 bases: TGTGCCATCAGTGATCCGGGACTAGCGGGGGCTTACAATGAGCAGTTCTTC.

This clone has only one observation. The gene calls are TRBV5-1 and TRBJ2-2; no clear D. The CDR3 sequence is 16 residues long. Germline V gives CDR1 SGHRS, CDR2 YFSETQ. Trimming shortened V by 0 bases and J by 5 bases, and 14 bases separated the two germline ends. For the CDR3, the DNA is TGCGCCAGCAGCTTGGCCGTGGTGGATAGGACCGGGGAGCTGTTTTTT. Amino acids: CASSLAVVDRTGELFF.

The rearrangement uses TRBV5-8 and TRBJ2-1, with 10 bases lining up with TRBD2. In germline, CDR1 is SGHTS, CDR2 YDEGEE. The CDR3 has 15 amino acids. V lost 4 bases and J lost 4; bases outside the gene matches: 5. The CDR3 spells CASSHTSGVYNEQFF. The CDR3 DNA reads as TGTGCCAGCAGCCACACTAGCGGGGTTTACAATGAGCAGTTCTTC.

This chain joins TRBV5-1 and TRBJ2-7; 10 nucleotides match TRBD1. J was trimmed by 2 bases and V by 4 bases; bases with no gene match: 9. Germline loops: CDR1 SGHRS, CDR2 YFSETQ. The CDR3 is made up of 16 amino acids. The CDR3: CASSVGSGTGAYEQYF. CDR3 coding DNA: TGCGCCAGCAGCGTGGGCTCCGGGACAGGGGCCTACGAGCAGTACTTC.

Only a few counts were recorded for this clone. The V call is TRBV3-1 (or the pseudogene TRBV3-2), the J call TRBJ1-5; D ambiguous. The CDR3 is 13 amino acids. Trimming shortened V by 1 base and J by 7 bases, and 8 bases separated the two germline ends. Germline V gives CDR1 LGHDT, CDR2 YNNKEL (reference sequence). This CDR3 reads CASSQAPGQPQHF. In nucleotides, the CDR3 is TGTGCCAGCAGCCAAGCTCCCGGGCAGCCCCAGCATTTT.

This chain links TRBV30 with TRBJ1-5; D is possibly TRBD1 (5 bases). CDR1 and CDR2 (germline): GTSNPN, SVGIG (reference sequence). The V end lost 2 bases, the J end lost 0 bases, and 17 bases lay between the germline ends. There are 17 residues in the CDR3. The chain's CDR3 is CAWSPPAGQYSNQPQHF. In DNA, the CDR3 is TGTGCCTGGAGTCCCCCGGCAGGGCAATATAGCAATCAGCCCCAGCATTTT. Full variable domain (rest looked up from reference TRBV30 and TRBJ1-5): SQTIHQWPATLVQPVGSPLSLECTVEGTSNPNLYWYRQAAGRGLQLLFYSVGIGQISSEVPQNLSASRPQDRQFILSSKKLLLSDSGFYLCAWSPPAGQYSNQPQHFGDGTRLSIL.

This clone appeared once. CDR3 sequence (DNA): TGTGCCAGCAGCTTGGAAAGGGGGAGTTCTTATAATTCACCCCTCCACTTT. Protein product: CASSLERGSSYNSPLHF. The rearrangement uses TRBV5-4 and TRBJ1-6, with D possibly matching TRBD1 (6 bases). V dropped 0 bases and J dropped 4 bases, with 14 bases sitting between them. Germline CDR1 and CDR2: SGHNT and YYREEE (reference sequence). The CDR3 consists of 17 residues.

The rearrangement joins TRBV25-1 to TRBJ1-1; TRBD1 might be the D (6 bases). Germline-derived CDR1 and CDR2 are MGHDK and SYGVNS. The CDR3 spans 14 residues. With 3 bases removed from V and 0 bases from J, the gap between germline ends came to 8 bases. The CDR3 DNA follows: TGTGCCAGCAGTGATCAGGGGATGAACACTGAAGCTTTCTTT. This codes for CASSDQGMNTEAFF.

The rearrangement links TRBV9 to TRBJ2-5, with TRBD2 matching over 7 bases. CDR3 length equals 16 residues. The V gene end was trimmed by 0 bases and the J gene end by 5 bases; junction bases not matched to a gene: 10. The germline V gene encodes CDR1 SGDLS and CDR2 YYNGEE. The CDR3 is CASSVAGSSGWETQYF. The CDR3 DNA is TGTGCCAGCAGCGTAGCAGGGAGTAGCGGGTGGGAGACCCAGTACTTC.

CDR3 bases: TGCGCCAGCAGCTTGGAAGGGTTTGGTGAAGCTTTCTTT. This encodes CASSLEGFGEAFF. This rearrangement joins TRBV5-1 to TRBJ1-1; D is unresolved. The ends were cut back, 0 bases at V and 7 bases at J, with 10 bases in the middle. The CDR3 is 13 amino acids. The germline V gene encodes CDR1 SGHRS and CDR2 YFSETQ.